A selection of T cell receptor beta chains follows, all from one sample in a study of human T cells and chemical hapten exposure. MiXCR was run by TCRdb on the RACE reads, yielding one entry per CDR3 protein. The sample lists 300,000 to 450,000 distinct CDR3 sequences; about 5% were seen once. Sequencing used whole blood, obtained in connection with sensitization to the hapten diphenylcyclopropenone (DPC). All receptors come from a woman aged 18-35 years with alopecia areata. Some clones in this sample may be carry-over from other donors' samples. Both conserved end residues are part of each CDR3. Each record gives: V gene, D gene, J gene, clone size, CDR3 protein, CDR3 DNA. A D gene is named only where the DNA matches it firmly. The size field is filled for only some rows; it gives once, few, many or a size class.

TRBV5-4	TRBD2	TRBJ2-5	few	CASSQSGGGIQETQYF	TGTGCCAGCAGCCAATCGGGCGGGGGGATACAAGAGACCCAGTACTTC
TRBV6-1	TRBD1	TRBJ1-2	.	CASSEKGAQRGYTF	TGTGCCAGCAGCGAAAAGGGGGCGCAACGTGGCTACACCTTC
TRBV12-3/TRBV12-4	.	TRBJ2-7	few	CASSLSLAAGQETPDYEQYF	TGTGCCAGCAGTTTAAGCCTCGCGGCAGGGCAAGAAACACCCGACTACGAGCAGTACTTC
TRBV12-3/TRBV12-4	.	TRBJ2-2	many	CASSPSMNTGELFF	TGTGCCAGCAGTCCCTCTATGAACACCGGGGAGCTGTTTTTT
TRBV9	.	TRBJ1-6	.	CASSVEGGGGSPLHF	TGTGCCAGCAGCGTGGAGGGAGGGGGAGGTTCACCCCTCCACTTT
TRBV4-2	TRBD2	TRBJ2-3	.	CASSQDRGRGPTSGGADTQYF	TGTGCCAGCAGCCAAGACCGCGGCCGCGGGCCTACTAGCGGGGGGGCAGATACGCAGTATTTT
TRBV4-3	TRBD1	TRBJ1-1	.	CASSHRGGKDEAFF	TGCGCCAGCAGCCACCGAGGGGGCAAGGATGAAGCTTTCTTT
TRBV9	TRBD2	TRBJ2-1	.	CASSFSSGAAEEQFF	TGTGCCAGCAGCTTTTCCAGCGGGGCGGCGGAGGAGCAGTTCTTC
TRBV20-1	.	TRBJ2-3	many	CSARDPTSTDTQYF	TGCAGTGCTAGAGATCCGACGAGCACAGATACGCAGTATTTT
TRBV12-3/TRBV12-4	.	TRBJ1-1	many	CASSLARTEAFF	TGTGCCAGCAGTTTAGCAAGAACTGAAGCTTTCTTT
TRBV28	.	TRBJ2-1	many	CASSPPGIGNEQFF	TGTGCCAGCAGCCCACCGGGGATCGGCAATGAGCAGTTCTTC
TRBV29-1	.	TRBJ2-1	.	CSVEFSTYNEQFF	TGCAGCGTTGAATTTTCAACCTACAATGAGCAGTTCTTC
TRBV28	.	TRBJ2-1	many	CASSSVWTLRGNEQFF	TGTGCCAGCAGCTCCGTCTGGACCCTGAGGGGCAATGAGCAGTTCTTC
TRBV20-1	.	TRBJ1-2	.	CSAPELENGYTF	TGCAGTGCCCCAGAACTCGAAAATGGCTACACCTTC
TRBV12-3/TRBV12-4	.	TRBJ1-1	many	CASRSRGRSEAFF	TGTGCCAGCAGGAGTCGAGGGAGGTCTGAAGCTTTCTTT
TRBV15	.	TRBJ2-1	few	CATSWVYGGNEQFF	TGTGCCACCAGCTGGGTTTACGGTGGCAATGAGCAGTTCTTC
TRBV3-1	.	TRBJ2-5	.	CASSQESLETQYF	TGTGCCAGCAGCCAAGAGTCGTTGGAGACCCAGTACTTC
TRBV11-2	TRBD2	TRBJ2-2	many	CASSRTLAGGSFSGELFF	TGTGCCAGCAGCCGAACGCTAGCGGGGGGATCCTTTAGCGGGGAGCTGTTTTTT
TRBV28	TRBD1	TRBJ1-4	.	CASSPAGTADEKLFF	TGTGCCAGCAGTCCCGCCGGGACAGCGGATGAAAAACTGTTTTTT
TRBV5-1	.	TRBJ2-1	few	CASSSSTGYNEQFF	.
TRBV20-1	.	TRBJ2-2	.	CSATKHQENTGELFF	TGCAGTGCCACTAAGCATCAGGAGAACACCGGGGAGCTGTTTTTT
TRBV7-2	.	TRBJ1-5	.	CASSFSLSSRPYSNQPQHF	TGTGCCAGCAGCTTCTCACTCTCGAGCCGACCTTATAGCAATCAGCCCCAGCATTTT
TRBV6-5	.	TRBJ2-5	few	CASSYPNRETQYF	TGTGCCAGCAGTTACCCTAACAGGGAGACCCAGTACTTC
TRBV20-1	TRBD1	TRBJ1-2	.	CSARLQGNSYGYTF	TGCAGTGCTAGATTACAGGGGAATAGTTATGGCTACACCTTC
TRBV7-8	.	TRBJ2-1	many	CASSLGQNYNEQFF	TGTGCCAGCAGCTTAGGACAGAACTACAATGAGCAGTTCTTC
TRBV5-1	.	TRBJ2-1	many	CASREDSFYNEQFF	TGCGCCAGCCGCGAGGACAGCTTCTACAATGAGCAGTTCTTC
TRBV6-6	TRBD1	TRBJ2-5	many	CASSSPDRGLETQYF	TGTGCCAGCAGTTCCCCCGACAGGGGATTAGAGACCCAGTACTTC
TRBV18	.	TRBJ1-2	few	CASSPDGIYGYTF	TGTGCCAGCTCACCAGATGGGATCTATGGCTACACCTTC
TRBV6-5	.	TRBJ2-7	few	CASSSPGRGAYEQYF	TGTGCCAGCAGCTCTCCCGGCCGGGGCGCCTACGAGCAGTACTTC
TRBV7-3	.	TRBJ1-1	many	CASSLMAGANTEAFF	TGTGCCAGCAGCTTAATGGCAGGGGCGAACACTGAAGCTTTCTTT
TRBV28	.	TRBJ1-4	many	CASNVGDSTNEKLFF	TGTGCCAGCAACGTAGGGGACTCAACTAATGAAAAACTGTTTTTT
TRBV7-2	TRBD2	TRBJ2-3	.	CASSPRLAGSRTDTQYF	TGTGCCAGCAGCCCACGACTAGCGGGGAGTAGGACAGATACGCAGTATTTT